This TCR beta chain was recovered during a study of blood T cell repertoires in COVID-19. Study at large: Specimens from acute and convalescent COVID-19 originated in the United States, Italy and Spain. Nucleic acid was either cDNA or gDNA, and it came from T cells, B-cell-depleted T cells, or PBMCs.

Per the study methods: By means of reference gene primer amplification, nucleated cell counts were estimated. The data were produced by immunoSEQ multiplex PCR, yet TCRdb's version contains in-frame clones alone and is incomplete. V and J calls plus clone size are reproduced from that table; the DNA served to infer D and trimming. Of some 110,000 clones in the sample, less than 95% are singletons; the top ten hold less than 2%. Germline V gene data show CDR1 as SGHRS and CDR2 as YFSETQ. The CDR3 has 15 residues. V was shortened by 0 bases and J by 7 bases, with 14 bases between the two germline ends.

Sequencing was carried out using peripheral blood. The genes are TRBV5-1 and TRBJ2-1; D is perhaps TRBD2 (6 bases). The clonotype comes from a human donor with active COVID-19. The donor label of this sample is uncertain. The CDR3 bases are TGCGCCAGCAGCTTGGGTGCGGGAAAGGGGAATGAGCAGTTCTTC. Protein: CASSLGAGKGNEQFF.